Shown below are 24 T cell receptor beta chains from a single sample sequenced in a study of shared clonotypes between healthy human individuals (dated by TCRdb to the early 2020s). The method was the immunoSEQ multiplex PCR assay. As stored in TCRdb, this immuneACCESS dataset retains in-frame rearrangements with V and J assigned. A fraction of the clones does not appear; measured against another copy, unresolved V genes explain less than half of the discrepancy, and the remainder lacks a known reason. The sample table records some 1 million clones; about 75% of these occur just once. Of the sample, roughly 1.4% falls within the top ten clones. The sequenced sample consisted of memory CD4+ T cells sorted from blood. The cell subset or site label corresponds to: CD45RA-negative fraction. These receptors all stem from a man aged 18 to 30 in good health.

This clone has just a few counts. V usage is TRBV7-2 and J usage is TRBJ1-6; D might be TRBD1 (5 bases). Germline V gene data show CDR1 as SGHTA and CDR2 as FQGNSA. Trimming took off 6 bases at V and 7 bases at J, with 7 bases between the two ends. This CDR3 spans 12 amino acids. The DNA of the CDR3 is TGTGCCAGCAGAGAGGGGAATTCACCCCTCCACTTT. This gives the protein CASREGNSPLHF.

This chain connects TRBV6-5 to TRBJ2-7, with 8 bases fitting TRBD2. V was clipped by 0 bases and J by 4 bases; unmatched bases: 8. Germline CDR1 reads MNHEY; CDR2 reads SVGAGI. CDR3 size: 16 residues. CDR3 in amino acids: CASSYSYGSGGYEQYF. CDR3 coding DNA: TGTGCCAGCAGTTACTCTTACGGTTCGGGAGGGTACGAGCAGTACTTC.

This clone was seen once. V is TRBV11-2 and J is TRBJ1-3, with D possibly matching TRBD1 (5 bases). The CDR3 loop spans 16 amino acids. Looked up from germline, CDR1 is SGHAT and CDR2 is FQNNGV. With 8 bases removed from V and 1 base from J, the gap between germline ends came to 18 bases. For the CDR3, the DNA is TGTGCCAGCGGTTATCAGGGTACTTCTTCTGGAAACACCATATATTTT. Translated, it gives CASGYQGTSSGNTIYF.

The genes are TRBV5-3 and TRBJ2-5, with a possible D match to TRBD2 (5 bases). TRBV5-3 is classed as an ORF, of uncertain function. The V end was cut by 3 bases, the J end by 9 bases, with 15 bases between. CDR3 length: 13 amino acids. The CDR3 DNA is TGTGCCAGAAGCTCGACCTACGTCGGGGCCCAGTACTTC. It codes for CARSSTYVGAQYF.

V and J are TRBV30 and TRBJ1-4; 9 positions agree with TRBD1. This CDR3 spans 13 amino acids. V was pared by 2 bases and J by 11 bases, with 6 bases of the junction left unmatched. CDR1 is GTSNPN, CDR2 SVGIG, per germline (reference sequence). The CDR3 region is CAWSPNGQGKLFF. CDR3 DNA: TGTGCCTGGAGTCCAAACGGACAGGGGAAACTGTTTTTT. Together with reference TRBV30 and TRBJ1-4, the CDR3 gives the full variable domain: SQTIHQWPATLVQPVGSPLSLECTVEGTSNPNLYWYRQAAGRGLQLLFYSVGIGQISSEVPQNLSASRPQDRQFILSSKKLLLSDSGFYLCAWSPNGQGKLFFGSGTQLSVL.

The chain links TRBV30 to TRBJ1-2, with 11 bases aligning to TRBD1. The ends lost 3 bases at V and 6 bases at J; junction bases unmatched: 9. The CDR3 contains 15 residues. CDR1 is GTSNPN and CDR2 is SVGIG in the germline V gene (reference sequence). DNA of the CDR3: TGTGCCTGGAGCTTCCGTGGGACAGGGGGAGATGGCTACACCTTC. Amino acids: CAWSFRGTGGDGYTF.

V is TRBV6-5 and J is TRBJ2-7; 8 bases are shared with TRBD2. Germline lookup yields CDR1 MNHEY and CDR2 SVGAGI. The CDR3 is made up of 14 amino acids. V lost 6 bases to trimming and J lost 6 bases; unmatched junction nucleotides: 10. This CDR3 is CASRQPGLGVEQYF. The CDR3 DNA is TGTGCCAGCAGACAGCCGGGACTAGGGGTCGAGCAGTACTTC.

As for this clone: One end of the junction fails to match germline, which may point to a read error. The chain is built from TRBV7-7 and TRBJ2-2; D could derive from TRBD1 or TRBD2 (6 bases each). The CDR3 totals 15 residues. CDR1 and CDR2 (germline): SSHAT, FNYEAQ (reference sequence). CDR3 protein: CASSGGTTNTGELFF. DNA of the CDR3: TGTGCTAGCAGCGGCGGGACAACTAACACCGGGGAGCTGTTTTTT.

The CDR3 nucleotides are TGTGCCAGCAGCCCGCGCCGGAAGGACGCGACAGCTTTCTTT. It encodes CASSPRRKDATAFF. The rearrangement uses TRBV11-3 and TRBJ1-1; D call uncertain. Germline V lookup: CDR1 SGHNT, CDR2 YENEEA. The CDR3 consists of 14 residues. The V gene lost 5 bases and the J gene lost 10 bases, with 20 bases spanning the gap.

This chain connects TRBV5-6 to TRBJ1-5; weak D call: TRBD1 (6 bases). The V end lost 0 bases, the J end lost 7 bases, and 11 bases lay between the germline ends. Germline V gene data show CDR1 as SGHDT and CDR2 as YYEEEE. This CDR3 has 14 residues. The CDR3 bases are TGTGCCAGCAGCTTGGGAGGGGGGAAGCAGCCCCAGCATTTT. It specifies CASSLGGGKQPQHF.

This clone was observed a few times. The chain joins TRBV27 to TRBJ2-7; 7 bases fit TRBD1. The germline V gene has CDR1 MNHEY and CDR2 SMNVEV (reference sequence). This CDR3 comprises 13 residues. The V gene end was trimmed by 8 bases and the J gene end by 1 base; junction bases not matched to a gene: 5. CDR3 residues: CASAGDRSYEQYF. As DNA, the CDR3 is TGTGCCAGCGCCGGGGACAGATCCTACGAGCAGTACTTC.

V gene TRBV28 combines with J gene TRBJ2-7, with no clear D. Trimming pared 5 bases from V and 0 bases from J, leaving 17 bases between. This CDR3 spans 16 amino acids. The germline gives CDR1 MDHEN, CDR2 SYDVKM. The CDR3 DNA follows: TGTGCCAGCAGTGCAAACACGAAACGAAGCTCCTACGAGCAGTACTTC. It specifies CASSANTKRSSYEQYF.

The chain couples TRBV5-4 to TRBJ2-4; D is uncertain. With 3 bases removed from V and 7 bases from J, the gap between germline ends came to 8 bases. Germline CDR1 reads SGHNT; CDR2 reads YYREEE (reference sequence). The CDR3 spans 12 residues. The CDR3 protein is CASSSDVNIQYF. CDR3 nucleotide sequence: TGTGCCAGCAGCTCGGACGTCAACATTCAGTACTTC.

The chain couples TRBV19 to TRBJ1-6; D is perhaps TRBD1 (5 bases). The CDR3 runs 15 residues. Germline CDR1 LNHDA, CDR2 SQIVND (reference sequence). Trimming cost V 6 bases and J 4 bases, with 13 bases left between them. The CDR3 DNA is TGTGCCAGTAGAGGGGCGAGGGAATATAATTCACCCCTCCACTTT. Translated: CASRGAREYNSPLHF. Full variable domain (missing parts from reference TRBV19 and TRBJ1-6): DGGITQSPKYLFRKEGQNVTLSCEQNLNHDAMYWYRQDPGQGLRLIYYSQIVNDFQKGDIAEGYSVSREKKESFPLTVTSAQKNPTAFYLCASRGAREYNSPLHFGNGTRLTVT.

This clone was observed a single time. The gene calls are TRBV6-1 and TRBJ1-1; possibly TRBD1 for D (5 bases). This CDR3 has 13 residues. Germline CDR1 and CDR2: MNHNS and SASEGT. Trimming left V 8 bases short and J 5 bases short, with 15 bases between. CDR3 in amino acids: CASLNRWGTEAFF. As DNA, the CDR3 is TGTGCCAGCTTAAACAGGTGGGGAACTGAAGCTTTCTTT.

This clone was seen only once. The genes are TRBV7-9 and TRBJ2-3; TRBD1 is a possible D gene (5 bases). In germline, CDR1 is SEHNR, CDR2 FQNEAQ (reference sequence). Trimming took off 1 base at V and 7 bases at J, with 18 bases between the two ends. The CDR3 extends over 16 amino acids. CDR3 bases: TGTGCCAGCAGCTTAGAGTGGGGCCCCTCTGTAAATACGCAGTATTTT. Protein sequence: CASSLEWGPSVNTQYF.

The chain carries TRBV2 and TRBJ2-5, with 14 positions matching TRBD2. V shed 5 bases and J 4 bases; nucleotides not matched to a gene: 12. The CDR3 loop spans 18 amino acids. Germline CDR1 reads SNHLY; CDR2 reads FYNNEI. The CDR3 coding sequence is TGTGCCAGCAGTCCCGGGACTAGCGGGGGTAAATTGGGAGAGACCCAGTACTTC. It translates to CASSPGTSGGKLGETQYF.

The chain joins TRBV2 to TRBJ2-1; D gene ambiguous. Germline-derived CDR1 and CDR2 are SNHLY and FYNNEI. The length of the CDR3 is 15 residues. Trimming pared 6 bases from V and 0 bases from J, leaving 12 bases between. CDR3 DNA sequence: TGTGCCAGCAGCGGAGATTGGGGCTCCTACAATGAGCAGTTCTTC. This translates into CASSGDWGSYNEQFF.

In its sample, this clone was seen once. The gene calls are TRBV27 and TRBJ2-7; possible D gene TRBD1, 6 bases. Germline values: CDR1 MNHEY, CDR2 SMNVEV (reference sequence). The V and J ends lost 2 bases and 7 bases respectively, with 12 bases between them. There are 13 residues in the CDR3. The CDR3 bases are TGTGCCAGCAGTTTAAGGGGGACGGGTGAGCAGTACTTC. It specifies CASSLRGTGEQYF.

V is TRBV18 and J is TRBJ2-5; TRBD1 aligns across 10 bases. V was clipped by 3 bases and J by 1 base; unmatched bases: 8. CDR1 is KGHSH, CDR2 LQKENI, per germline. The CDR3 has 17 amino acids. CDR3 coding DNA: TGTGCCAGCTCACCCGGGACAGGGGCGATTGGCCAAGAGACCCAGTACTTC. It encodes CASSPGTGAIGQETQYF.

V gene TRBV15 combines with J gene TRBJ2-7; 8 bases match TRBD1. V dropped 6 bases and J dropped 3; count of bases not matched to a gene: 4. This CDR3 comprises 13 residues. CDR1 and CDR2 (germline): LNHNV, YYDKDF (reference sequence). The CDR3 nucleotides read TGTGCCACCAGGGACAGGGATTACTACGAGCAGTACTTC. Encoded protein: CATRDRDYYEQYF.

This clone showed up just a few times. In nucleotides, the CDR3 is TGTGCCAGCAGTCCCCGGACAGGGGGTCACACTGAAGCTTTCTTT. This gives the protein CASSPRTGGHTEAFF. The rearrangement joins TRBV6-1 to TRBJ1-1, with 10 bases aligning to TRBD1. V lost 5 bases to trimming and J lost 3 bases; unmatched junction nucleotides: 6. The CDR3 totals 15 residues. From germline, CDR1 is MNHNS and CDR2 SASEGT.

CDR3 DNA sequence: TGTGCCAGTAGTAAGGGTCAGGGGCTTAGCAATCAGCCCCAGCATTTT. It is translated as CASSKGQGLSNQPQHF. The chain has TRBV19 and TRBJ1-5, with D possibly TRBD1 on 6 matching bases. Germline V gives CDR1 LNHDA, CDR2 SQIVND (reference sequence). With 4 bases removed from V and 0 bases from J, the gap between germline ends came to 13 bases. CDR3 size: 16 residues.

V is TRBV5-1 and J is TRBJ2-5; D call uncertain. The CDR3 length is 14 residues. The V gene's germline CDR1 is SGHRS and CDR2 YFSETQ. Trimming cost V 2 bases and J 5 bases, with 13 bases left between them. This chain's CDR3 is CASSLTGMMETQYF. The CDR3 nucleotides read TGCGCCAGCAGCTTAACGGGTATGATGGAGACCCAGTACTTC.